This TCR beta chain emerged from a study of blood T cells in healthy people across ages. Findings and caveats of the study: A strong correlation was seen between TCR beta diversity and naive T cell percentage. Donor CMV status, an unknown factor, possibly confounded changes in expanded clonotypes.

A second roughly 6 to 11 cycle PCR used barcoded and J-beta primers. TCRdb analysed the 5' RACE reads with MiXCR anew, one entry per CDR3 protein. The data hold 1.5 million to 2 million distinct CDR3 sequences, with about 28% observed a single time. On this clonotype: The antigen is undetermined.

The clonotype comes from a woman in her thirties in good health. The sequencing input was blood.

The CDR3: CASSLSAGRHEQFF. Here the CDR3 DNA reads TGCGCCAGCAGCTTGTCGGCAGGGAGGCATGAGCAGTTCTTC. The chain uses TRBV5-1 and TRBJ2-1, with D maybe TRBD2 (6 bases). Trimming stripped 1 base from V and 8 bases from J, with 13 bases between. There are 14 residues in the CDR3. Germline V lookup: CDR1 SGHRS, CDR2 YFSETQ.